Below are 13 T cell receptor beta chains sequenced from a single sample in a study of blood T cell repertoires in COVID-19. Sequencing used immunoSEQ multiplex PCR; TCRdb keeps in-frame clones, though not all of them. The sample holds over 70,000 clones, 75% to 90% seen once. The sequencing sample was made of peripheral blood. The receptors come from a woman aged 80 or over with acute or convalescent COVID-19.

The V call is TRBV10-3, the J call TRBJ2-7, with 7 bases matching TRBD2. Germline lookup yields CDR1 ENHRY and CDR2 SYGVKD. V shed 1 base and J 6 bases; nucleotides not matched to a gene: 24. The CDR3 spans 20 residues. DNA for the CDR3: TGTGCCATCAGTGAGTTCTCGGTGGCAGCGGTTTACTCTTCGGGAGGCGAGCAGTACTTC. It is translated as CAISEFSVAAVYSSGGEQYF.

The chain couples TRBV27 to TRBJ1-2; D might be TRBD1 (5 bases). The germline gives CDR1 MNHEY, CDR2 SMNVEV (reference sequence). Trimming cost V 6 bases and J 8 bases, with 22 bases left between them. The CDR3 has 15 residues. This CDR3 reads CASRRSGRTPRGYTF. The DNA of the CDR3 is TGTGCCAGCAGACGGTCCGGACGGACACCGCGGGGCTACACCTTC.

This clone was detected only a few times. The V and J genes are TRBV30 and TRBJ2-7; 7 positions agree with TRBD2. V was clipped by 0 bases and J by 6 bases; unmatched bases: 2. Germline V CDR1 and CDR2: GTSNPN, SVGIG (reference sequence). This CDR3 contains 12 residues. The CDR3 loop is CAWSVGGGEQYF. CDR3 in DNA: TGTGCCTGGAGTGTAGGCGGGGGCGAGCAGTACTTC. Full variable domain (outside the CDR3, taken from reference TRBV30 and TRBJ2-7): SQTIHQWPATLVQPVGSPLSLECTVEGTSNPNLYWYRQAAGRGLQLLFYSVGIGQISSEVPQNLSASRPQDRQFILSSKKLLLSDSGFYLCAWSVGGGEQYFGPGTRLTVT.

The chain links TRBV6-5 to TRBJ1-2; 7 bases line up with TRBD1. The CDR3 extends over 13 amino acids. The germline gives CDR1 MNHEY, CDR2 SVGAGI. V shed 6 bases, J shed 2 bases, and the junction held 3 bases outside the gene matches. CDR3 sequence: CASRRDSNYGYTF. Here the CDR3 DNA reads TGTGCCAGCAGAAGGGACAGCAACTATGGCTACACCTTC.

This clone was picked up a small number of times. Other DNA sequences in this sample translate to the same CDR3. The chain carries TRBV5-1 and TRBJ1-2; D is unresolved. Germline CDR1 is SGHRS and CDR2 is YFSETQ. This CDR3 contains 14 residues. Trimming took off 0 bases at V and 2 bases at J, with 8 bases between the two ends. The CDR3 reads CASSLAEANYGYTF. CDR3 DNA sequence: TGCGCCAGCAGCTTGGCCGAAGCCAACTATGGCTACACCTTC. Complete variable domain (other parts from reference TRBV5-1 and TRBJ1-2): KAGVTQTPRYLIKTRGQQVTLSCSPISGHRSVSWYQQTPGQGLQFLFEYFSETQRNKGNFPGRFSGRQFSNSRSEMNVSTLELGDSALYLCASSLAEANYGYTFGSGTRLTVV.

The rearrangement links TRBV6-5 to TRBJ1-4, with D maybe TRBD1 (5 bases). The CDR3 runs 16 residues. Trimming stripped 2 bases from V and 4 bases from J, with 14 bases between. From germline, CDR1 is MNHEY and CDR2 SVGAGI. The CDR3 region is CASSYLSQGHNEKLFF. DNA for the CDR3: TGTGCCAGCAGTTACCTCTCCCAGGGCCATAATGAAAAACTGTTTTTT.

The gene calls are TRBV14 and TRBJ1-1; D perhaps matches TRBD1 (6 bases). Germline lookup yields CDR1 SGHDN and CDR2 FVKESK. V lost 9 bases and J lost 4, with 9 bases in between. The CDR3 covers 11 residues. The CDR3 reads CASSRGTEAFF. The CDR3, as DNA: TGTGCCAGTTCCAGGGGCACTGAAGCTTTCTTT.

The rearrangement uses TRBV7-2 and TRBJ2-4; 8 positions match TRBD2. Germline CDR1 SGHTA, CDR2 FQGNSA. The CDR3 extends over 17 amino acids. The V gene end was trimmed by 5 bases and the J gene end by 1 base; junction bases not matched to a gene: 10. The CDR3 DNA follows: TGTGCCAGCAGCCTCAATAGAGCGGGAGCGGCCAAAAACATTCAGTACTTC. Encoded protein: CASSLNRAGAAKNIQYF.

The chain employs TRBV15 and TRBJ2-5, with TRBD1 matching over 7 bases. The CDR3 totals 15 residues. Germline V gene lookup returns CDR1 LNHNV and CDR2 YYDKDF (reference sequence). V lost 1 base and J lost 1; bases outside the gene matches: 3. This CDR3 reads CATSRAGQVQETQYF. CDR3 nucleotides: TGTGCCACCAGCAGAGCAGGACAGGTCCAAGAGACCCAGTACTTC. Filled out from reference TRBV15 and TRBJ2-5, the complete variable domain reads DAMVIQNPRYQVTQFGKPVTLSCSQTLNHNVMYWYQQKSSQAPKLLFHYYDKDFNNEADTPDNFQSRRPNTSFCFLDIRSPGLGDTAMYLCATSRAGQVQETQYFGPGTRLLVL.

This chain uses TRBV5-1 with TRBJ2-3; D is possibly TRBD1 (5 bases). This CDR3 has 16 residues. V was trimmed by 4 bases and J by 0 bases, leaving 15 bases between them. Germline V gene data show CDR1 as SGHRS and CDR2 as YFSETQ. CDR3 nucleotide sequence: TGCGCCAGCAGCGGACAACTTGGCACTAGCACAGATACGCAGTATTTT. This encodes CASSGQLGTSTDTQYF.

The CDR3 sequence: CASSLAPRGPDTQYF. CDR3 DNA: TGTGCCAGCAGCTTAGCTCCCAGGGGACCAGATACGCAGTATTTT. V is TRBV7-6 and J is TRBJ2-3; possibly TRBD1 for D (6 bases). The CDR3 has 15 amino acids. The germline V gene encodes CDR1 SGHVS and CDR2 FNYEAQ. The ends were cut back, 0 bases at V and 4 bases at J, with 11 bases in the middle.

V is TRBV25-1 and J is TRBJ1-4; the D gene is possibly TRBD1 (5 bases). The CDR3 loop spans 15 amino acids. The ends were cut back, 5 bases at V and 7 bases at J, with 17 bases in the middle. CDR1 is MGHDK, CDR2 SYGVNS, per germline. CDR3 loop: CASSPPWGEGEKLFF. The CDR3 bases are TGTGCCAGCAGTCCCCCTTGGGGGGAGGGTGAAAAACTGTTTTTT. Filled out from reference TRBV25-1 and TRBJ1-4, the complete variable domain reads EADIYQTPRYLVIGTGKKITLECSQTMGHDKMYWYQQDPGMELHLIHYSYGVNSTEKGDLSSESTVSRIRTEHFPLTLESARPSHTSQYLCASSPPWGEGEKLFFGSGTQLSVL.

The chain uses TRBV3-1 (or the pseudogene TRBV3-2) and TRBJ2-7; 9 bases map to TRBD2. V lost 4 bases and J lost 0; bases outside the gene matches: 4. This CDR3 comprises 15 residues. Per the germline V gene, CDR1 is LGHDT and CDR2 is YNNKEL (reference sequence). The CDR3 sequence: CASSPLAGPSYEQYF. The DNA for the CDR3 is TGTGCCAGCAGCCCCCTAGCGGGGCCCTCCTACGAGCAGTACTTC.